This T cell receptor beta chain was obtained from a study of cytomegalovirus exposure and HLA in healthy donors. Study conclusions and caveats: Relative to equally common others, HLA-associated TCR beta chains showed greater clonal expansion in a later analysis.

Primers: 60 Vbeta forward and 13 Jbeta reverse. The table came from immunoSEQ multiplex PCR; TCRdb's copy has only in-frame clones and leaves some out. The data contain over 90,000 clones, 64% of them singletons. Germline CDR1 reads LGHNT; CDR2 reads FRNRAP. The ends were cut back, 2 bases at V and 9 bases at J, with 12 bases in the middle. The CDR3 runs to 13 residues. The table lists this clone with a few counts. What it binds is not known. This receptor was identified in a man between 60 and 75 years old in good health and CMV-seronegative. Sequencing was done on a sample of PBMCs. V and J are TRBV12-5 and TRBJ2-3; D gene unclear. CDR3 bases: TGTGCTAGTGGTTTGCCGTACGGAGAAACGCAGTATTTT. Amino acid sequence: CASGLPYGETQYF. Using reference TRBV12-5 and TRBJ2-3 for the parts outside the CDR3, the full variable domain is DARVTQTPRHKVTEMGQEVTMRCQPILGHNTVFWYRQTMMQGLELLAYFRNRAPLDDSGMPKDRFSAEMPDATLATLKIQPSEPRDSAVYFCASGLPYGETQYFGPGTRLTVL.